The clone carrying this TCR beta chain was recorded at least ten times. The sample originates from a study of breast tumors, draining lymph nodes, adjacent tissues. Axillary draining lymph nodes of breast cancer patients supplied the node samples. TCRdb recomputed calls from the multiplex PCR reads with MiXCR, one row per CDR3 protein. The repertoire includes approximately 200,000 distinct CDR3 sequences, 31% of them detected once, and approximately 4.3% sits in the top ten. The junction had 5 bases not matched to a gene; V was cut back by 4 bases and J by 9 bases. Germline assignment: CDR1 LGHDT and CDR2 YNNKEL (reference sequence). This CDR3 has 14 residues.

The gene calls are TRBV3-1 and TRBJ1-6, with 8 bases lining up with TRBD1. The sample consisted of axillary lymph node tissue. This receptor was obtained from a female donor with breast cancer. Some clones in this sample may be carry-over from other donors' samples. CDR3 in amino acids: CASSRDRGSSPLHF. DNA for the CDR3: TGTGCCAGCAGCCGAGACAGGGGAAGTTCACCCCTCCACTTT. The whole variable domain, filled in from reference TRBV3-1 and TRBJ1-6, reads DTAVSQTPKYLVTQMGNDKSIKCEQNLGHDTMYWYKQDSKKFLKIMFSYNNKELIINETVPNRFSPKSPDKAHLNLHINSLELGDSAVYFCASSRDRGSSPLHFGNGTRLTVT.